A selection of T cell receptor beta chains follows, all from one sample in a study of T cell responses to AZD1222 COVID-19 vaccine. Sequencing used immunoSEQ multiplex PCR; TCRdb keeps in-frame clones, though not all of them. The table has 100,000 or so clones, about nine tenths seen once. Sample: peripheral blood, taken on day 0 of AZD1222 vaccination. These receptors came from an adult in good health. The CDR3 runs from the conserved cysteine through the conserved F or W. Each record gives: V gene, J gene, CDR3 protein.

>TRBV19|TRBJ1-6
CASMGVIGNSPLHF
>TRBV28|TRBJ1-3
CASSLSQGNTIYF
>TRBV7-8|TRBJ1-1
CASSLERSTEAFF
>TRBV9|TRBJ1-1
CASSAQAQGKAFF
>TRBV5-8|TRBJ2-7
CASSFGDPPSPEQYF
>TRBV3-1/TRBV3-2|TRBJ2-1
CASSQGSPGWGAANNEQFF
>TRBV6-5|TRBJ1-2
CASSRGVGYGYTF
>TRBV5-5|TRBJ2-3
CASSFELIVSDTQYF
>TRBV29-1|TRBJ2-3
CSVLTGTGQYF
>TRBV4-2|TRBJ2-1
CASSQRSGGEDEQFF
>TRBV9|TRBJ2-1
CASQKGGASYNEQFF
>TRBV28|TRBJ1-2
CASSSPRDRPNYGYTF
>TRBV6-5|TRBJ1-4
CASGTTGTNEKLFF
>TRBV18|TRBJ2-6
CASSPNAPHSGANVLTF
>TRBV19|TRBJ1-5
CASSSRTGNQPQHF
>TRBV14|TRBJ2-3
CASSQTRTDTQYF
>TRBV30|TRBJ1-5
CAWSVNRDQPQHF
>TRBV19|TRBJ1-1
CASSSLFNTEAFF